The sample holds many counts of the clone carrying this T cell receptor beta chain. Its antigen remains unknown. The data stem from a study of blood T cells in healthy people across ages. The second PCR ran about 6 to 12 cycles with a sample-barcoded 5' primer and J-beta primers. TCRdb processed the 5' RACE reads anew with MiXCR; each CDR3 protein has one entry. The sample consists of about 640,000 distinct CDR3 sequences, roughly 30% of them appearing once. Regarding the study as a whole: TCR beta diversity, measured per million T cells, fell in a roughly linear way with age.

Trimming took 1 base from V and 7 from J; bases not matched to a gene: 11. Germline V lookup: CDR1 DFQATT, CDR2 SNEGSKA (reference sequence). The length of the CDR3 is 16 residues. Each sample provided at least 5 micrograms of extracted total RNA. Sequencing was performed on blood. The receptor comes from an elderly woman in good health. The chain is built from TRBV20-1 and TRBJ1-5, with 9 nucleotides matching TRBD1. The CDR3 nucleotides are TGCAGTGCTAGAGCAGCGGGACAGGGTGACAGCCAGCCCCAGCATTTT. Translated: CSARAAGQGDSQPQHF.